This T cell receptor beta chain was observed in a study of T cell repertoires in cytomegalovirus infection. Study information: Public TCR beta signatures indicated both CMV infection and matching HLA type. Study-level results: Totalled public TCR beta family frequency picked out people who carried CMV plus the relevant HLA. Within the response measured ex vivo, HLA-C-restricted CMV-specific TCR beta clonotypes were dominant.

TCRdb used MiXCR to reprocess the reads, holding one entry per CDR3 protein. Of 310,000 or so distinct CDR3 sequences detected, roughly 16% appear once; the ten largest clones hold 9.5% to 15%. The germline CDR1 and CDR2 sequences are SNHLY and FYNNEI. The V gene lost 2 bases and the J gene lost 8 bases, with 19 bases spanning the gap. This CDR3 has 16 residues. This clonotype was seen a handful of times. Antigen: not known. The sample taken for sequencing was PBMCs. The TCR sequence derives from a human donor in good health (CMV status not recorded). Some clones in this sample may be carry-over from other donors' samples. The chain joins TRBV2 to TRBJ1-5; possibly TRBD1 for D (5 bases). The CDR3 reads CASSEQGGRVGEPQHF. The DNA for the CDR3 is TGTGCCAGCAGTGAACAGGGCGGCAGGGTCGGAGAGCCCCAGCATTTT.